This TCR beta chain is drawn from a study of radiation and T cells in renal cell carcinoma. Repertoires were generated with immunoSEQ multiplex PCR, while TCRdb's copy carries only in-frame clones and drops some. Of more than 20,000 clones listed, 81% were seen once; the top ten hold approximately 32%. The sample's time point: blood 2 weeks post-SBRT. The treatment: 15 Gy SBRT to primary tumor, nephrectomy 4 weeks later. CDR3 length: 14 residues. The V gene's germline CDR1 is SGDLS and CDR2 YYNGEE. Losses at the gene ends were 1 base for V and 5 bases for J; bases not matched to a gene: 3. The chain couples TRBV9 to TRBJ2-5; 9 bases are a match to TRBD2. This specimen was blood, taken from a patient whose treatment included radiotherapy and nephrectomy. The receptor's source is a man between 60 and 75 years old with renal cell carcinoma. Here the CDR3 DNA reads TGTGCCAGCAGCGTAAGCGGGGGGCGGGAGACCCAGTACTTC. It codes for CASSVSGGRETQYF.